A single sample is the source of the 29 T cell receptor beta chains below, sequenced in a study of CD8 T cells in ankylosing spondylitis. Study outcomes and limitations: The study identified a TCR beta motif of fewer than 10 highly homologous variants that appeared characteristic of ankylosing spondylitis blood.

For these TCRs, the target antigens are not known. Using its own MiXCR run on the 5' RACE reads, TCRdb lists one record per CDR3 protein. The table records about 500,000 distinct CDR3 sequences, roughly 13% of them present only once. Sequencing input: blood, either unsorted or a sorted T cell fraction (not recorded which). Every receptor here comes from a male donor with ankylosing spondylitis.

This clonotype has just a few counts. CDR3 sequence reads: CSARDPGAIYGYTF. The CDR3 coding sequence is TGCAGTGCTAGAGATCCAGGGGCAATCTATGGCTACACCTTC. The chain is built from TRBV20-1 and TRBJ1-2, with D possibly being TRBD1 (6 bases). This CDR3 is built from 14 residues. Between the trimmed V and J ends, which lost 0 bases and 4 bases, there was a span of 12 bases. The germline CDR1 and CDR2 sequences are DFQATT and SNEGSKA (reference sequence).

The chain uses TRBV10-3 and TRBJ2-5; no definite D call. The CDR3 covers 14 residues. Germline values: CDR1 ENHRY, CDR2 SYGVKD. Between the trimmed V and J ends, which lost 0 bases and 1 base, there was a span of 6 bases. The CDR3 here is CAISESTSQETQYF. The DNA of the CDR3 is TGTGCCATCAGTGAGTCAACCAGCCAAGAGACCCAGTACTTC.

This clonotype was seen a few times. V gene TRBV21-1 combines with J gene TRBJ1-6; the D call of TRBD1 is as the table states it, not checked on the DNA. TRBV21-1 is classified as a pseudogene. The CDR3 covers 16 residues. The CDR3 protein is CASIAQTDKDNSPLHF. The DNA for the CDR3 is TGTGCCAGCATAGCACAGACAGATAAAGATAATTCACCCCTCCACTTT.

This clonotype was found a few times. The chain links TRBV29-1 to TRBJ1-1; D call uncertain. V lost 4 bases, J lost 0 bases, and 3 bases lay in between. This CDR3 is built from 11 residues. Per the germline V gene, CDR1 is SQVTM and CDR2 is ANQGSEA. CDR3 residues: CSVVVNTEAFF. In DNA form, the CDR3 reads TGCAGCGTTGTGGTGAACACTGAAGCTTTCTTT.

This clonotype was counted at least ten times. This rearrangement joins TRBV7-2 to TRBJ2-5; D is unresolved. Germline loops: CDR1 SGHTA, CDR2 FQGNSA. V dropped 1 base and J dropped 8 bases, with 14 bases sitting between them. The CDR3 contains 14 residues. This CDR3 reads CASSLEGFLGTQYF. The CDR3 DNA sequence: TGTGCCAGCAGCTTAGAAGGGTTTTTAGGAACCCAGTACTTC.

This clonotype was found a few times. The V and J genes are TRBV20-1 and TRBJ1-1; D is undetermined. Germline CDR1 is DFQATT and CDR2 is SNEGSKA (reference sequence). This CDR3 has 12 amino acids. With 0 bases removed from V and 3 bases from J, the gap between germline ends came to 5 bases. CDR3 in DNA: TGCAGTGCTAGAGATGGAGACACTGAAGCTTTCTTT. Amino acid sequence: CSARDGDTEAFF.

The table lists this clonotype with many counts. The rearrangement uses TRBV7-9 and TRBJ2-1, with no clear D. Trimming shortened V by 6 bases and J by 6 bases, and 6 bases separated the two germline ends. This CDR3 has 11 amino acids. Germline CDR1 is SEHNR and CDR2 is FQNEAQ (reference sequence). CDR3 loop: CASRPTNEQFF. CDR3 bases: TGTGCCAGCAGACCGACCAATGAGCAGTTCTTC.

The gene calls are TRBV15 and TRBJ1-1, with 10 nucleotides matching TRBD1. This CDR3 region has 14 residues. Germline V gene data show CDR1 as LNHNV and CDR2 as YYDKDF (reference sequence). The ends lost 5 bases at V and 6 bases at J; junction bases unmatched: 6. The CDR3 sequence: CATSVRQGAAEAFF. CDR3 nucleotide sequence: TGTGCCACCAGCGTCAGACAGGGGGCCGCTGAAGCTTTCTTT.

In this sample, this clonotype turned up a few times. CDR3 sequence: CASSTTVPSLDYEQYF. CDR3 sequence (DNA): TGTGCCAGCTCCACGACAGTCCCCTCTCTTGACTACGAGCAGTACTTC. The chain employs TRBV18 and TRBJ2-7, with D possibly matching TRBD1 (5 bases). Germline CDR1 is KGHSH and CDR2 is LQKENI. CDR3 length equals 16 residues. V was shortened by 6 bases and J by 3 bases, with 21 bases between the two germline ends.

This clonotype occurred many times. The chain joins TRBV5-1 to TRBJ2-7; D is unresolved. Germline values: CDR1 SGHRS, CDR2 YFSETQ. The CDR3 totals 14 residues. V dropped 1 base and J dropped 1 base, with 9 bases sitting between them. DNA for the CDR3: TGCGCCAGCAGCTTGTCCGGCGGTTCCTACGAGCAGTACGTC. Encoded protein: CASSLSGGSYEQYV.

The chain links TRBV18 to TRBJ1-1; 8 nucleotides line up with TRBD1. The ends lost 5 bases at V and 5 bases at J; junction bases unmatched: 10. The V gene's germline CDR1 is KGHSH and CDR2 LQKENI. This CDR3 spans 15 amino acids. The CDR3 loop is CASSSLQGAGTEAFF. CDR3 bases: TGTGCCAGCTCATCATTGCAGGGGGCAGGGACTGAAGCTTTCTTT.

This clonotype has a handful of counts. J is TRBJ1-2 and V is TRBV14; TRBD1 is a possible D gene (6 bases). V dropped 6 bases and J dropped 4 bases, with 15 bases sitting between them. The germline gives CDR1 SGHDN, CDR2 FVKESK. The CDR3 has 14 amino acids. The CDR3 spells CASSQLQGPYGYTF. The CDR3 DNA reads TGTGCCAGCAGTCAACTACAGGGACCCTATGGCTACACCTTC. The variable domain in full, completed from reference TRBV14 and TRBJ1-2, reads EAGVTQFPSHSVIEKGQTVTLRCDPISGHDNLYWYRRVMGKEIKFLLHFVKESKQDESGMPNNRFLAERTGGTYSTLKVQPAELEDSGVYFCASSQLQGPYGYTFGSGTRLTVV.

This clonotype was counted ten times or more. V usage is TRBV10-3 and J usage is TRBJ2-1, with D uncertain. This CDR3 is 15 amino acids long. Trimming took off 1 base at V and 8 bases at J, with 15 bases between the two ends. Germline V gives CDR1 ENHRY, CDR2 SYGVKD. CDR3 DNA sequence: TGTGCCATCAGTGAGTTGGCGCCACCCAGGCATGAGCAGTTCTTC. Translating gives CAISELAPPRHEQFF.

This clonotype was picked up a small number of times. In DNA, the CDR3 is TGCAGCGTTGATGGAGAGGGCGGGAAGAACACCGGGGAGCTGTTTTTT. It encodes CSVDGEGGKNTGELFF. J is TRBJ2-2 and V is TRBV29-1; D is possibly TRBD2 (6 bases). Looked up from germline, CDR1 is SQVTM and CDR2 is ANQGSEA. The CDR3 has 16 amino acids. The ends were cut back, 3 bases at V and 1 base at J, with 15 bases in the middle.

The rearrangement uses TRBV7-2 and TRBJ2-2, with no clear D. The V end was cut by 6 bases, the J end by 6 bases, with 14 bases between. From germline, CDR1 is SGHTA and CDR2 FQGNSA. CDR3 size: 14 residues. The CDR3 sequence: CASSRLGIAGELFF. As DNA, the CDR3 is TGTGCCAGCAGTCGGCTGGGCATCGCCGGGGAGCTGTTTTTT.

V usage is TRBV11-2 and J usage is TRBJ2-2; D assignment may be TRBD1 or TRBD2 (5 bases each). V lost 1 base to trimming and J lost 13 bases, with 16 bases between them. Per germline, CDR1 SGHAT and CDR2 FQNNGV. The CDR3 is 14 amino acids. The DNA of the CDR3 is TGTGCCAGCAGCTTAGGCCTAGCAGCAGGGCTGCTGTTTTTT. Amino acids: CASSLGLAAGLLFF.

The chain employs TRBV12-3 or TRBV12-4 and TRBJ1-5; 9 bases agree with TRBD1. The CDR3 length is 14 residues. V trimming: 6 bases; J trimming: 6 bases; junction bases outside the gene matches: 6. CDR3 residues: CASSTGGEGQPQHF. CDR3 DNA: TGTGCCAGCAGCACAGGGGGCGAGGGTCAGCCCCAGCATTTT.

V and J are TRBV20-1 and TRBJ2-7; 8 nucleotides line up with TRBD1. The CDR3 sequence is 14 residues long. Germline-derived CDR1 and CDR2 are DFQATT and SNEGSKA (reference sequence). The J segment lost 2 bases and the V segment lost 3 bases, leaving 6 bases of the junction unmatched. The CDR3 region is CSASLGQGTYEQYF. The CDR3 bases are TGCAGTGCTAGCTTAGGACAGGGCACCTACGAGCAGTACTTC.

The sample holds a few counts of this clonotype. The chain combines TRBV3-1 with TRBJ2-3; no clear D gene. V was trimmed by 3 bases and J by 3 bases, leaving 7 bases between them. Per germline, CDR1 LGHDT and CDR2 YNNKEL (reference sequence). The CDR3 sequence is 13 residues long. The CDR3 DNA reads TGTGCCAGCAGCCATCTCGGGACAGATACGCAGTATTTT. Amino acids: CASSHLGTDTQYF.

This chain connects TRBV6-1 to TRBJ2-1; D call uncertain. The CDR3 consists of 11 residues. Per the germline V gene, CDR1 is MNHNS and CDR2 is SASEGT. V gave up 7 bases and J gave up 5 bases, with 6 bases separating them. CDR3 amino acids: CASTPDNEQFF. The CDR3 region has the DNA TGTGCCAGCACTCCAGACAATGAGCAGTTCTTC.

The V and J genes are TRBV29-1 and TRBJ2-7; TRBD1 is a possible D gene (6 bases). V lost 7 bases and J 3 bases, leaving 25 bases between the germline ends. This CDR3 spans 16 amino acids. CDR1 is SQVTM and CDR2 is ANQGSEA in the germline V gene. The CDR3 DNA reads as TGCAGCGCCCCCAGGTCAGGGGATGAGGATATCTACGAGCAGTACGTC. Its protein is CSAPRSGDEDIYEQYV.

J is TRBJ1-6 and V is TRBV6-1, with 7 bases that match TRBD1. V shed 7 bases, J shed 3 bases, and the junction held 6 bases outside the gene matches. The CDR3 consists of 15 residues. Germline V gene sequence: CDR1 MNHNS, CDR2 SASEGT. CDR3 in DNA: TGTGCCAGCATATCCCAGGGGGACTATAATTCACCCCTCCACTTT. This gives the protein CASISQGDYNSPLHF.

This chain links TRBV20-1 with TRBJ2-3, with D possibly matching TRBD2 (5 bases). V gave up 3 bases and J gave up 8 bases, with 15 bases separating them. Germline lookup yields CDR1 DFQATT and CDR2 SNEGSKA (reference sequence). This CDR3 is built from 13 residues. This CDR3 is CSASGPGIGTQYF. For the CDR3, the DNA is TGCAGTGCTAGTGGGCCCGGGATCGGTACGCAGTATTTT.

This clonotype was counted only a few times. V gene TRBV7-9 combines with J gene TRBJ1-6; D possibly corresponds to TRBD1 (6 bases). The V end was cut by 5 bases, the J end by 1 base, with 15 bases between. The CDR3 length is 17 residues. In germline, CDR1 is SEHNR, CDR2 FQNEAQ (reference sequence). CDR3 DNA sequence: TGTGCCAGCAGCGACACAGGGAAAGGATCCTATAATTCACCCCTCCACTTT. Protein: CASSDTGKGSYNSPLHF.

This clonotype has only a few counts. The chain uses TRBV19 and TRBJ1-2, with a tentative D call TRBD1 (5 bases). Trimming stripped 7 bases from V and 8 bases from J, with 26 bases between. This CDR3 is 16 amino acids long. In germline, CDR1 is LNHDA, CDR2 SQIVND (reference sequence). The CDR3 DNA follows: TGTGCCAGTAACGGGGGACGGAGTCGTCTCCCCCTAGGCTACACCTTC. Its protein is CASNGGRSRLPLGYTF.

This clonotype has ten or more counts. V gene TRBV10-3 combines with J gene TRBJ2-7; the D gene is possibly TRBD1 (6 bases). The CDR3 is 14 amino acids. Per the germline V gene, CDR1 is ENHRY and CDR2 is SYGVKD. The V end was cut by 6 bases, the J end by 0 bases, with 12 bases between. The chain's CDR3 is CAISPRQDSYEQYV. The CDR3 bases are TGTGCCATCAGCCCCCGACAGGACTCCTACGAGCAGTACGTC.

This clonotype was seen a handful of times. This chain connects TRBV29-1 to TRBJ2-2; TRBD1 is a possible D gene (6 bases). V lost 5 bases to trimming and J lost 4 bases, with 14 bases between them. The germline V gene has CDR1 SQVTM and CDR2 ANQGSEA. The CDR3 sequence is 14 residues long. The CDR3 loop reads CSVPGQMLTGELFF. The CDR3 DNA reads TGCAGCGTTCCAGGACAGATGCTCACCGGGGAGCTGTTTTTT.

The V gene is TRBV6-5, the J gene TRBJ2-3, with TRBD2 as a possible D gene (6 bases). Germline V CDR1 and CDR2: MNHEY, SVGAGI. CDR3 length: 15 amino acids. V lost 4 bases and J lost 2, with 13 bases in between. The CDR3 region is CASSSTSSLTDTQYF. In nucleotides, the CDR3 is TGTGCCAGCAGTTCCACTAGCAGCCTCACAGATACGCAGTATTTT.

This clonotype was observed a few times. V and J are TRBV9 and TRBJ1-3, with D possibly matching TRBD1 (5 bases). In germline, CDR1 is SGDLS, CDR2 YYNGEE. CDR3 length: 16 residues. Trimming stripped 0 bases from V and 0 bases from J, with 10 bases between. CDR3 nucleotide sequence: TGTGCCAGCAGCGTAGGGGGGATTATCTCTGGAAACACCATATATTTT. Translated: CASSVGGIISGNTIYF.